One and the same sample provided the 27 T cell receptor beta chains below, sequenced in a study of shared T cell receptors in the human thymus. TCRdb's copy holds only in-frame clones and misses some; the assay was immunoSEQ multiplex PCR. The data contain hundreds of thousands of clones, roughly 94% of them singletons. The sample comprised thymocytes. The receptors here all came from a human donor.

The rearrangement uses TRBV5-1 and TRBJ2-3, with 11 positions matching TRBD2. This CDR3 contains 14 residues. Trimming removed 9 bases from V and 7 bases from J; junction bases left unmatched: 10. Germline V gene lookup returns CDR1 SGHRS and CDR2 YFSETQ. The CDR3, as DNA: TGCGCCACCAAAGAACTAGCGGGAGTTAATACGCAGTATTTT. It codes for CATKELAGVNTQYF.

The CDR3 loop reads CASSLSGLAGGPNTDTQYF. The CDR3, as DNA: TGTGCCAGCAGTTTATCTGGTTTAGCGGGAGGGCCTAACACAGATACGCAGTATTTT. J is TRBJ2-3 and V is TRBV27; 11 bases align to TRBD2. The V gene end was trimmed by 0 bases and the J gene end by 2 bases; junction bases not matched to a gene: 10. CDR3 length equals 19 residues. Germline V gene lookup returns CDR1 MNHEY and CDR2 SMNVEV (reference sequence).

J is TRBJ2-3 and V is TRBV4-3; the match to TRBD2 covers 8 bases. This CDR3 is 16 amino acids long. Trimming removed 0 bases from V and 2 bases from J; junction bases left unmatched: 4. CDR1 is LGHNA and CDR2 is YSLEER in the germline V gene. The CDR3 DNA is TGCGCCAGCAGCCAAGATGTAGCGGGGCTCACAGATACGCAGTATTTT. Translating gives CASSQDVAGLTDTQYF.

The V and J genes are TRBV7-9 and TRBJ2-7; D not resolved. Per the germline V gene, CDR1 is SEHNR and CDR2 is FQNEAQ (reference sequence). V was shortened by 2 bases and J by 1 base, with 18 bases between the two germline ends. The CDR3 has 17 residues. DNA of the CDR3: TGTGCCAGCAGCTTACGGTCTCCCGGCAGCACATCCTACGAGCAGTACTTC. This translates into CASSLRSPGSTSYEQYF.

The CDR3 DNA sequence: TGTGCCAGCAGTGAGACCGACTACGAGGAAAACACCATATATTTT. Encoded protein: CASSETDYEENTIYF. The J gene is TRBJ1-3, the V gene TRBV9; D is unclear. The V end lost 5 bases, the J end lost 6 bases, and 18 bases lay between the germline ends. This CDR3 is 15 amino acids long. In germline, CDR1 is SGDLS, CDR2 YYNGEE.

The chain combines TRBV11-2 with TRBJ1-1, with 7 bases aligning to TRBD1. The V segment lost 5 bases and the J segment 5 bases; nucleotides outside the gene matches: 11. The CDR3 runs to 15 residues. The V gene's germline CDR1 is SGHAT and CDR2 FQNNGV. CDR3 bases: TGTGCCAGCAGCCTCCGTGGGCAGGGGGGGACTGAAGCTTTCTTT. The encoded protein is CASSLRGQGGTEAFF.

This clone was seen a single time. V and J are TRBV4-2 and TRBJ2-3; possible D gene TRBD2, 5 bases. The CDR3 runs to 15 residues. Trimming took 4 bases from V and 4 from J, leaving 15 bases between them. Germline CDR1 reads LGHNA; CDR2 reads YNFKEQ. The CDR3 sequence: CASSLLVYCPDTQYF. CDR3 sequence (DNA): TGTGCCAGCAGCCTACTAGTCTATTGTCCAGATACGCAGTATTTT.

The chain's CDR3 is CASSSAGTGPGYTF. CDR3 nucleotides: TGTGCCAGCAGCTCCGCCGGGACAGGGCCTGGCTACACCTTC. This sequence joins TRBV7-9 and TRBJ1-2; TRBD1 matches at 9 bases. The V gene end was trimmed by 4 bases and the J gene end by 7 bases; junction bases not matched to a gene: 7. Germline CDR1 is SEHNR and CDR2 is FQNEAQ (reference sequence). CDR3 length equals 14 residues.

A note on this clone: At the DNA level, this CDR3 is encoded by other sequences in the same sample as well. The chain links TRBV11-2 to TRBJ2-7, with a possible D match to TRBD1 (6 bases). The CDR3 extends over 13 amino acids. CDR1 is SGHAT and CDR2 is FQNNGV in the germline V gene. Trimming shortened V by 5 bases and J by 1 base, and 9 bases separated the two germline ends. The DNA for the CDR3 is TGTGCCAGCAGCCTCGACAGGTCCTACGAGCAGTACTTC. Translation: CASSLDRSYEQYF.

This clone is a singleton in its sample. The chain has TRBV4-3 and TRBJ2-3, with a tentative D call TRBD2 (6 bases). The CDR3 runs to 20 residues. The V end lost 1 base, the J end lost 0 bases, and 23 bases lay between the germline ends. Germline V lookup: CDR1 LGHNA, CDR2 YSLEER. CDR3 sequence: CASSQADKPQLAPSTDTQYF. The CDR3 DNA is TGCGCCAGCAGCCAAGCCGACAAGCCTCAACTAGCCCCTAGCACAGATACGCAGTATTTT.

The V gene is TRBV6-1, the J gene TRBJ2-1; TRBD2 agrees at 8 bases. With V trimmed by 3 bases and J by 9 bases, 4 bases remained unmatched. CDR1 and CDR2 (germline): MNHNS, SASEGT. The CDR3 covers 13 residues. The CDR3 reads CASSESGGGEQFF. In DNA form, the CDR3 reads TGTGCCAGCAGTGAGTCGGGAGGGGGTGAGCAGTTCTTC.

The CDR3: CASQISWGRGGRANEQFF. CDR3 sequence (DNA): TGTGCCAGCCAAATCTCTTGGGGTCGGGGGGGTCGAGCAAATGAGCAGTTCTTC. The J gene is TRBJ2-1, the V gene TRBV4-2, with 8 bases lining up with TRBD2. The germline gives CDR1 LGHNA, CDR2 YNFKEQ. The CDR3 contains 18 residues. The ends lost 8 bases at V and 7 bases at J; junction bases unmatched: 22.

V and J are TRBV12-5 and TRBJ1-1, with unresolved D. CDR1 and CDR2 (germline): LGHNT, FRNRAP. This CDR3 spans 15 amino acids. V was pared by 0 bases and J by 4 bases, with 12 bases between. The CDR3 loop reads CASGLVLGMGTEAFF. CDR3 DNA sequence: TGTGCTAGTGGTTTGGTACTAGGGATGGGCACTGAAGCTTTCTTT. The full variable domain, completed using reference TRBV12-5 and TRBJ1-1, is DARVTQTPRHKVTEMGQEVTMRCQPILGHNTVFWYRQTMMQGLELLAYFRNRAPLDDSGMPKDRFSAEMPDATLATLKIQPSEPRDSAVYFCASGLVLGMGTEAFFGQGTRLTVV.

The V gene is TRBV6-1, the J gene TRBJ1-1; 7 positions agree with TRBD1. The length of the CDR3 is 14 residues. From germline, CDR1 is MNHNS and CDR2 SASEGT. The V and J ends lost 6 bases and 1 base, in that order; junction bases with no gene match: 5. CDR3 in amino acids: CASRRQGGNTEAFF. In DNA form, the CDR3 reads TGTGCCAGCAGGAGACAGGGAGGGAACACTGAAGCTTTCTTT.

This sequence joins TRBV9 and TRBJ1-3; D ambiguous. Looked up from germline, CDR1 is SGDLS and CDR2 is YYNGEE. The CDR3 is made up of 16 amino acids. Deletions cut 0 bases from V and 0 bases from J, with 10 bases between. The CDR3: CASSVGRQSSGNTIYF. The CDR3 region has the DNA TGTGCCAGCAGCGTAGGTCGGCAGAGCTCTGGAAACACCATATATTTT.

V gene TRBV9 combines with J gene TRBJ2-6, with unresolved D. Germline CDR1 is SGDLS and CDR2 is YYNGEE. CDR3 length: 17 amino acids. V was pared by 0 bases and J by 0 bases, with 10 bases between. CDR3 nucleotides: TGTGCCAGCAGCGTAGTTGAACAGACCTCTGGGGCCAACGTCCTGACTTTC. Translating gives CASSVVEQTSGANVLTF. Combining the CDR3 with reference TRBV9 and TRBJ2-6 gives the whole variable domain DSGVTQTPKHLITATGQRVTLRCSPRSGDLSVYWYQQSLDQGLQFLIQYYNGEERAKGNILERFSAQQFPDLHSELNLSSLELGDSALYFCASSVVEQTSGANVLTFGAGSRLTVL.

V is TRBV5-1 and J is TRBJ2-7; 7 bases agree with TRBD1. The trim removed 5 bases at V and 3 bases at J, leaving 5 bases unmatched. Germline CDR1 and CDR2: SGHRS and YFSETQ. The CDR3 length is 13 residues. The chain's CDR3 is CASSITGVYEQYF. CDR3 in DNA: TGCGCCAGCAGTATTACAGGGGTCTACGAGCAGTACTTC.

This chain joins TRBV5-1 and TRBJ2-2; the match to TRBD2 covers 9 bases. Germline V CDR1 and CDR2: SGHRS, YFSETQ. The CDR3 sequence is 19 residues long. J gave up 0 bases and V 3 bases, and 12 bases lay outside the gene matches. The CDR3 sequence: CASSSSTTSGDPNTGELFF. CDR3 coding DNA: TGCGCCAGCAGCTCCTCAACGACTAGCGGAGACCCGAACACCGGGGAGCTGTTTTTT.

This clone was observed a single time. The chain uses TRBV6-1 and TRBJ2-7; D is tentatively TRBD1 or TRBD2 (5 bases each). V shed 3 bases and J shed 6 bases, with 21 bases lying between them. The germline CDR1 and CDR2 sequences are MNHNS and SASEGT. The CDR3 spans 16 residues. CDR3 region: CASSESQGEFPREQYF. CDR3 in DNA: TGTGCCAGCAGTGAGTCCCAGGGAGAATTCCCACGCGAGCAGTACTTC.

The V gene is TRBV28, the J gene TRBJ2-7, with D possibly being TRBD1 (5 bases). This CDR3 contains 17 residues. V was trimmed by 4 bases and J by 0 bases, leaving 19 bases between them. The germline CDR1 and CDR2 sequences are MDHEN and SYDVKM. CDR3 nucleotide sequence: TGTGCCAGCAGTTCCACCTTGGGGCGGAGCTGCTCCTACGAGCAGTACTTC. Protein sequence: CASSSTLGRSCSYEQYF.

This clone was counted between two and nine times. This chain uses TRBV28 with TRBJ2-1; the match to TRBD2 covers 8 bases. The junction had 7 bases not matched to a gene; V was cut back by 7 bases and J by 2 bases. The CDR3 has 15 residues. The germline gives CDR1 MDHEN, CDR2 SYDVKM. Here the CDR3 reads CASNPRGGPYNEQFF. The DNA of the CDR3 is TGTGCCAGCAATCCACGGGGGGGCCCCTACAATGAGCAGTTCTTC. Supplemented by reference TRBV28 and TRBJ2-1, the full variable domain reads DVKVTQSSRYLVKRTGEKVFLECVQDMDHENMFWYRQDPGLGLRLIYFSYDVKMKEKGDIPEGYSVSREKKERFSLILESASTNQTSMYLCASNPRGGPYNEQFFGPGTRLTVL.

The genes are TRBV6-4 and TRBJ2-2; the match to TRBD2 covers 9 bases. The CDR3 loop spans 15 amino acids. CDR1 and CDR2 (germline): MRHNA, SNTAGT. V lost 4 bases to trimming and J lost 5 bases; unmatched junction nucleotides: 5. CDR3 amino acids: CASSAKLAGTGELFF. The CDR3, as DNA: TGTGCCAGCAGTGCCAAGCTAGCGGGAACCGGGGAGCTGTTTTTT.

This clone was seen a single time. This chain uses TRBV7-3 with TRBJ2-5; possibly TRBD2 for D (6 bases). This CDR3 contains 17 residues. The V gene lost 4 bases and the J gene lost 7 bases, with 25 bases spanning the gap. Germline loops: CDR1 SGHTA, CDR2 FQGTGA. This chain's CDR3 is CASSSPTGAPRDGTQYF. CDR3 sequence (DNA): TGTGCCAGCAGCTCACCTACGGGAGCCCCCAGGGACGGGACCCAGTACTTC.

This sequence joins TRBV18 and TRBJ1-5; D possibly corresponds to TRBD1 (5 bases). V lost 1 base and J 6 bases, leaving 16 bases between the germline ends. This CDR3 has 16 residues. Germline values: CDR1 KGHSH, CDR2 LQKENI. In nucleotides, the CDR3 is TGTGCCAGCTCACCACGGAATGGACACCTTCCTCAGCCCCAGCATTTT. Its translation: CASSPRNGHLPQPQHF.

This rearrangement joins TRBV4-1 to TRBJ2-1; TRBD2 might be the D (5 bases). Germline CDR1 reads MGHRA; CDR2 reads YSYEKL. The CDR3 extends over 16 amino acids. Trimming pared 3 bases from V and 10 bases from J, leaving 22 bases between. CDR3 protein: CASSQLRLVGECEQFF. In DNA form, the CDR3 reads TGCGCCAGCAGCCAGCTAAGGCTGGTCGGGGAGTGCGAGCAGTTCTTC.

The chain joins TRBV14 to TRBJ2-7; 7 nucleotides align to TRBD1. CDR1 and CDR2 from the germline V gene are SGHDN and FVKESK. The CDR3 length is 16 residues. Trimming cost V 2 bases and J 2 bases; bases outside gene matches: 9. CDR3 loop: CASSQQNEGQPYEQYF. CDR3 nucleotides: TGTGCCAGCAGCCAACAAAATGAGGGACAGCCCTACGAGCAGTACTTC.

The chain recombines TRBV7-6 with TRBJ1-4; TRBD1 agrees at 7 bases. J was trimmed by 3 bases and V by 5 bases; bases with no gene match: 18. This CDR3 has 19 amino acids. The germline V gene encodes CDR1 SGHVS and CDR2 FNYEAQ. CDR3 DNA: TGTGCCAGCAGCCACACCCACGGGACAGCCCGAAGGCCTAATGAAAAACTGTTTTTT. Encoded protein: CASSHTHGTARRPNEKLFF.